One sample yielded the 2 T cell receptor beta chains listed below, sequenced in a study of shared clonotypes between healthy human individuals (dated by TCRdb to 2020 to 2022). CD8 naive samples were obtained by positive selection for CCR7 among CD45RO-negative cells, yielding a CD45RA+CCR7+ population from which TemRA cells were excluded. The method behind the library was the immunoSEQ multiplex PCR assay. Drawn from immuneACCESS, this table holds only the in-frame rearrangements with V and J called that TCRdb kept. Clones are partly lost; checked studies trace under half to an unresolved V gene and leave the rest unexplained. This sample has under 1 million clones in its table, and roughly 96% of those were observed once. Less than 0.3% of the sample lies in the top ten. Input material: naive CD8+ T cells sorted from blood. According to the study, the label for this sample's cell subset or site signals: CD45RA+CCR7+. Receptor source: a man aged 25 to 40 in good health.

V is TRBV28 and J is TRBJ2-7; D is ambiguous. V lost 6 bases to trimming and J lost 5 bases, with 11 bases between them. The CDR3 runs to 12 residues. CDR1 and CDR2 from the germline V gene are MDHEN and SYDVKM. The CDR3 DNA reads as TGTGCCAGCAGGCCCGACCTGGACGAGCAGTACTTC. It specifies CASRPDLDEQYF.

This chain joins TRBV18 and TRBJ1-5; D may be TRBD1 (5 bases). Per germline, CDR1 KGHSH and CDR2 LQKENI. CDR3 length equals 15 residues. Trimming took 2 bases from V and 6 from J, leaving 14 bases between them. CDR3 sequence reads: CASSPSGQGGQPQHF. CDR3 nucleotide sequence: TGTGCCAGCTCACCATCGGGCCAGGGCGGTCAGCCCCAGCATTTT.